The source of this T cell receptor beta chain is a study of blood T cell repertoires in COVID-19 (dated by TCRdb to 2018 to 2021). At the level of the whole study: The collaborator samples originated in the United States, Italy and Spain and spanned the acute and convalescent phases of COVID-19. Subjects who had been exposed to COVID-19, were actively infected with it, or had recovered from it provided the deeply sampled blood TCRbeta repertoires that made up the dataset. A freely available public database, intended as a resource for researchers studying the immune response to SARS-CoV-2, is where the repertoires were released. HLA class I and class II types, where available, came from metadata supplied by the sample provider rather than from assay-based typing. The prospective study material was composed of cDNA or gDNA derived from T cells, B-cell-depleted T cells, or PBMCs. Nearly every sample came with metadata listing a de-identified subject ID, COVID-19 status, age in years and sex. Samples were obtained from the ongoing ImmuneRACE study (first 160 participants) and from 1,254 subjects provided by 6 global collaborators.

TCRbeta CDR3 regions were amplified from genomic DNA by means of the immunoSEQ Assay, a bias-controlled multiplex PCR. The paper's data handling went like this. The number of nucleated cells in each sample was estimated from the amplification of reference gene primers within the assay. To quantify the absolute abundance of each unique TCRbeta CDR3 rearrangement, sequence reads were collapsed and filtered. For each sample, productive Simpson clonality was calculated as the square root of Simpson's diversity index across productive rearrangements. TCRdb re-hosts the immuneACCESS table, in-frame sequences only. Its copies lack some clones; in the studies checked, an unresolved V gene accounts for under half of them, and the cause for the rest is not known. Clone size and the V and J calls come from that table; the DNA yielded D and trimming. The sample table lists about 160,000 clones, approximately 86% of them with a count of one. In total, the top ten clones hold more than 9% of the sample.

Study-wide findings and limitations: The amount of clinical and demographic metadata varied by source and participant and was provided uncurated.

With respect to this clone: Its specific antigen is unknown. Per-nucleotide qualities are absent, and no much larger clonotype sits a single base away.

Each collaborating institution followed its own protocols to collect whole blood in K2EDTA tubes. For TCRbeta analysis, collaborators shipped samples as frozen whole blood, isolated PBMCs, or DNA extracted from either of those sample types. The CDR3 holds 15 amino acids from the cysteine to the phenylalanine. Only the CDR3 portion is preserved as DNA: 45 bases, with reading frame beginning at the first base. V and J lose 0 bases and 3 bases, and a span of 12 bases separates them. The CDR1 and CDR2 encoded by the germline V gene are MNHNS and SASEGT. Specimen: peripheral blood. The TCR was taken from a woman older than 75 with active or convalescent COVID-19. The sequence is built from TRBV6-1 and TRBJ2-7; TRBD2 is a possible D gene, resting on 6 matching bases. The CDR3 sequence is CASSEAFQGGYEQYF. The sequence in DNA is TGTGCCAGCAGTGAAGCTTTCCAGGGAGGCTACGAGCAGTACTTC.